The clone carrying this T cell receptor beta chain was recorded at least ten times. The V gene's germline CDR1 is MNHNS and CDR2 SASEGT. This CDR3 contains 14 residues. V lost 5 bases and J 2 bases, leaving 12 bases between the germline ends. Time point defined: newly diagnosed GD, antithyroid drugs for less than 3 months. Researchers made the TCR library from RNA that was extracted from PBMCs. Collection of peripheral blood (about 10 milliliters) was done using EDTA tubes. The entry originates in a study of regulatory T cells in long-lasting Graves disease. In building TCR beta libraries, iRepertoire HTBI primers were used together with Arm-PCR of CDR3 regions. TCRdb fed the multiplex PCR reads into MiXCR, producing one record per CDR3 protein. The table records approximately 270,000 distinct CDR3 sequences, 15% to 20% of them present only once. These data were also filed under a second study, of T cells in Graves' hyperthyroidism and ophthalmopathy. As that study records: Most thyroid clonotypes expanded above 0.001 were also detected in blood.

The TCR comes from a woman aged 30 to 39 with Graves disease. Specimen: peripheral blood mononuclear cells (PBMCs), collected at new diagnosis, from a patient treated with antithyroid drugs. The J gene is TRBJ2-5, the V gene TRBV6-1; weak D call: TRBD2 (5 bases). CDR3 protein: CASSSPGTQETQYF. The CDR3 DNA follows: TGTGCCAGCAGTAGCCCGGGAACACAAGAGACCCAGTACTTC.